The 11 T cell receptor beta chains below come from one sample, sequenced in a study of identical twins. TCRdb reprocessed the 5' RACE reads with MiXCR, giving one entry per CDR3 protein. Of some 200,000 distinct CDR3 sequences listed, 6.5% to 8.5% are singletons. These sequences were also reported in another study, on yellow fever vaccine responses in identical twins.

Sequenced sample: memory (CD45RO+) T cells sorted from blood. The receptors stem from a woman between 18 and 29 years old in good health.

V is TRBV15 and J is TRBJ1-5; D uncertain. The CDR3 loop spans 14 amino acids. The germline V gene has CDR1 LNHNV and CDR2 YYDKDF (reference sequence). V lost 2 bases, J lost 4 bases, and 9 bases lay in between. This chain's CDR3 is CATSRKTGNQPQHF. CDR3 nucleotide sequence: TGTGCCACCAGCAGAAAGACGGGGAATCAGCCCCAGCATTTT. Using reference TRBV15 and TRBJ1-5 for the parts outside the CDR3, the full variable domain is DAMVIQNPRYQVTQFGKPVTLSCSQTLNHNVMYWYQQKSSQAPKLLFHYYDKDFNNEADTPDNFQSRRPNTSFCFLDIRSPGLGDTAMYLCATSRKTGNQPQHFGDGTRLSIL.

This clonotype was counted only a few times. V and J are TRBV4-2 and TRBJ2-3; D is possibly TRBD2 (6 bases). This CDR3 is built from 15 residues. V lost 1 base and J 3 bases, leaving 11 bases between the germline ends. CDR1 LGHNA and CDR2 YNFKEQ come from the germline V gene. CDR3 protein: CASSQGGTGTDTQYF. The CDR3 bases are TGTGCCAGCAGCCAAGGGGGGACTGGGACAGATACGCAGTATTTT.

There are a few counts of this clonotype. The gene calls are TRBV20-1 and TRBJ2-2; 7 bases map to TRBD2. The CDR3 consists of 13 residues. V lost 6 bases and J lost 8; bases outside the gene matches: 9. CDR1 is DFQATT and CDR2 is SNEGSKA in the germline V gene (reference sequence). This CDR3 reads CSAQTLAAGELFF. The CDR3 DNA sequence: TGCAGTGCCCAGACCCTAGCGGCGGGGGAGCTGTTTTTT.

This clonotype showed up just a few times. The chain employs TRBV4-3 and TRBJ1-6; no firm D call. The CDR3 length is 17 residues. The germline CDR1 and CDR2 sequences are LGHNA and YSLEER. V was pared by 1 base and J by 0 bases, with 10 bases between. In DNA form, the CDR3 reads TGCGCCAGCAGCCAAGCTGGCGGCAGCTCCTATAATTCACCCCTCCACTTT. Translated, it gives CASSQAGGSSYNSPLHF.

This chain joins TRBV6-4 and TRBJ2-6; D is possibly TRBD1 (5 bases). Per the germline V gene, CDR1 is MRHNA and CDR2 is SNTAGT. V lost 3 bases and J 0 bases, leaving 9 bases between the germline ends. The CDR3 covers 16 residues. CDR3 protein: CASSEGQPSGANVLTF. The DNA for the CDR3 is TGTGCCAGCAGTGAAGGACAACCCTCTGGGGCCAACGTCCTGACTTTC.

This clonotype was found many times. J is TRBJ1-5 and V is TRBV6-1, with no clear D. V lost 2 bases, J lost 4 bases, and 0 bases lay in between. The CDR3 runs 11 residues. From germline, CDR1 is MNHNS and CDR2 SASEGT. DNA for the CDR3: TGTGCCAGCAGTGAAAATCAGCCCCAGCATTTT. This encodes CASSENQPQHF.

This sequence joins TRBV25-1 and TRBJ1-6; 8 bases fit TRBD1. The CDR3 is 14 residues long. From germline, CDR1 is MGHDK and CDR2 SYGVNS. V lost 6 bases, J lost 7 bases, and 5 bases stayed unmatched. The CDR3 region is CASREGTGNSPLHF. The CDR3 DNA sequence: TGTGCCAGCAGGGAGGGGACAGGAAATTCACCCCTCCACTTT.

This clonotype was seen many times. This chain links TRBV7-2 with TRBJ1-1; D might be TRBD1 (6 bases). The CDR3 runs to 13 residues. Per germline, CDR1 SGHTA and CDR2 FQGNSA. The V end was cut by 5 bases, the J end by 11 bases, with 18 bases between. The CDR3 nucleotides read TGTGCCAGCAGCCCTTTTGACAGGTTGGTGGCTTTCTTT. Its protein is CASSPFDRLVAFF.

This clonotype was detected a few times. One end of the junction varies from germline; a read error may be responsible. This chain joins TRBV7-2 and TRBJ2-5; D is perhaps TRBD1 or TRBD2 (5 bases each). This CDR3 spans 12 amino acids. CDR1 SGHTA and CDR2 FQGNSA come from the germline V gene. The CDR3 spells CASSLGGPPGGF. The CDR3 coding sequence is TGTGCCAGCAGCTTAGGCGGGCCCCCTGGGGGCTTC.

Many counts were recorded for this clonotype. V and J are TRBV7-2 and TRBJ2-3; D is ambiguous. Germline CDR1 and CDR2: SGHTA and FQGNSA. Trimming took off 2 bases at V and 5 bases at J, with 11 bases between the two ends. This CDR3 has 14 amino acids. Written as DNA, the CDR3 is TGTGCCAGCAGCTTAAGGAACTTTGAAGATACGCAGTATTTT. It is translated as CASSLRNFEDTQYF.

The rearrangement uses TRBV20-1 and TRBJ2-2, with TRBD2 matching over 8 bases. V trimming: 1 base; J trimming: 6 bases; junction bases outside the gene matches: 10. Germline CDR1 reads DFQATT; CDR2 reads SNEGSKA (reference sequence). This CDR3 spans 16 amino acids. The DNA for the CDR3 is TGCAGTGCTAGAGGAAAGGCTAGCGGGTTGGCCGGGGAGCTGTTTTTT. Protein sequence: CSARGKASGLAGELFF.